Below, 19 T cell receptor beta chains from the same sample are listed, as sequenced in a study of CD8 T cells in ankylosing spondylitis (dated by TCRdb to 2016 to 2017). Results the study describes overall, beyond this receptor: A TCR beta motif made up of several highly homologous amino acid variants appeared to be characteristic of blood from ankylosing spondylitis patients.

Antigens of these TCRs are unknown. The library was obtained by 5' RACE. The instrument was an Illumina HiSeq 2500. TCRdb reprocessed the public reads (quality trimming at Q25 with fastp, clone calling with MiXCR) and kept in-frame beta chains. Every CDR3 protein is listed once, alongside the most common genes and DNA of its rows. This sample has hundreds of thousands of distinct CDR3 sequences in its table, and roughly 12% of those were observed once. Roughly 0.51% of the sample goes to the ten largest clones. Material for sequencing was blood, either unsorted or a sorted T cell fraction (not recorded which). All receptors derive from a male donor with ankylosing spondylitis.

This chain uses TRBV4-2 with TRBJ2-7; the D is unclear. CDR3 length equals 12 residues. Germline V gene data show CDR1 as LGHNA and CDR2 as YNFKEQ. Trimming took 5 bases from V and 6 from J, leaving 11 bases between them. The CDR3 nucleotides are TGTGCCAGCAGCAGGCCTAGTAGCGAGCAGTACTTC. It translates to CASSRPSSEQYF.

The chain joins TRBV6-1 to TRBJ2-7; the D gene is possibly TRBD1 (5 bases). The length of the CDR3 is 13 residues. Germline V gene data show CDR1 as MNHNS and CDR2 as SASEGT. V was clipped by 6 bases and J by 5 bases, with 14 bases between them. CDR3 DNA sequence: TGTGCCAGCAGCGGCTGGGGCGACGACGAGCAGTACTTC. Its translation: CASSGWGDDEQYF.

The gene calls are TRBV28 and TRBJ2-7; D might be TRBD1 (5 bases). Germline V gives CDR1 MDHEN, CDR2 SYDVKM. This CDR3 region has 13 residues. V lost 4 bases, J lost 6 bases, and 13 bases lay in between. CDR3 DNA: TGTGCCAGCAGTTCTCTACAGGTTCCCGAGCAGTACTTC. It translates to CASSSLQVPEQYF.

The sample holds many counts of this clonotype. The chain joins TRBV7-2 to TRBJ2-3; possible D gene TRBD2, 7 bases. The V gene lost 8 bases and the J gene lost 2 bases, with 20 bases spanning the gap. This CDR3 comprises 16 residues. From germline, CDR1 is SGHTA and CDR2 FQGNSA. CDR3 region: CASSRGRDYITDTQYF. CDR3 sequence (DNA): TGTGCCAGCTCTAGGGGGAGGGACTACATCACAGATACGCAGTATTTT.

This clonotype came up a few times. The chain has TRBV6-5 and TRBJ1-2; D gene ambiguous. The CDR3 covers 16 residues. The ends were cut back, 3 bases at V and 1 base at J, with 15 bases in the middle. Germline V gene sequence: CDR1 MNHEY, CDR2 SVGAGI. CDR3 in amino acids: CASSYKKGLLNYGYTF. CDR3 in DNA: TGTGCCAGCAGTTATAAAAAAGGACTTCTTAACTATGGCTACACCTTC.

This clonotype was detected only a few times. The gene calls are TRBV5-1 and TRBJ2-3; TRBD1 is a possible D gene (6 bases). This CDR3 spans 14 amino acids. Looked up from germline, CDR1 is SGHRS and CDR2 is YFSETQ. V lost 0 bases and J 7 bases, leaving 12 bases between the germline ends. The CDR3 bases are TGCGCCAGCAGCTTGGACCCAGGGGAAAATACGCAGTATTTT. It translates to CASSLDPGENTQYF.

The chain recombines TRBV7-9 with TRBJ2-1; no firm D call. The CDR3 runs to 16 residues. The germline V and J ends were trimmed by 5 bases and 0 bases, with 14 bases remaining between them. Germline lookup yields CDR1 SEHNR and CDR2 FQNEAQ (reference sequence). The CDR3 region is CASSDIRGSSYNEQFF. In nucleotides, the CDR3 is TGTGCCAGCAGCGATATTCGAGGAAGCTCCTACAATGAGCAGTTCTTC.

The rearrangement uses TRBV18 and TRBJ2-4; D is possibly TRBD1 or TRBD2 (5 bases each). In germline, CDR1 is KGHSH, CDR2 LQKENI. Trimming took 8 bases from V and 1 from J, leaving 9 bases between them. This CDR3 comprises 13 residues. In nucleotides, the CDR3 is TGTGCCAGCGCCGAGGGGGCCAAAAACATTCAGTACTTC. This gives the protein CASAEGAKNIQYF.

This clonotype was counted at least ten times. V is TRBV5-5 and J is TRBJ2-1; D is ambiguous. V was cut by 4 bases and J by 8 bases, with 10 bases left in between. Germline V lookup: CDR1 SGHKS, CDR2 YYEKEE (reference sequence). The CDR3 is made up of 12 amino acids. The CDR3 DNA reads TGTGCCAGCAGCCGGCCGCCTGATGAGCAGTTCTTC. It specifies CASSRPPDEQFF.

This chain joins TRBV20-1 and TRBJ2-7; D remains unclear. Trimming took off 5 bases at V and 6 bases at J, with 14 bases between the two ends. The CDR3 length is 12 residues. Germline loops: CDR1 DFQATT, CDR2 SNEGSKA (reference sequence). In DNA form, the CDR3 reads TGCAGTGCTCCTGGACCTTTGGGCGAGCAGTACTTC. This gives the protein CSAPGPLGEQYF.

This clonotype came up a few times. The gene calls are TRBV20-1 and TRBJ2-7, with 7 bases lining up with TRBD2. CDR1 is DFQATT, CDR2 SNEGSKA, per germline (reference sequence). The CDR3 sequence is 15 residues long. Losses at the gene ends were 4 bases for V and 3 bases for J; bases not matched to a gene: 12. CDR3 loop: CSATKRELTFYEQYF. CDR3 nucleotides: TGCAGTGCTACCAAGCGGGAATTGACTTTCTACGAGCAGTACTTC.

In its sample, this clonotype was seen a few times. The chain carries TRBV10-3 and TRBJ2-3; D is possibly TRBD2 (6 bases). V dropped 3 bases and J dropped 4 bases, with 17 bases sitting between them. The CDR3 runs 16 residues. Germline V gene sequence: CDR1 ENHRY, CDR2 SYGVKD. CDR3 loop: CAISDGGGRRPDTQYF. DNA of the CDR3: TGTGCCATCAGTGACGGTGGTGGGAGGAGGCCAGATACGCAGTATTTT.

The V call is TRBV4-3, the J call TRBJ1-1; D remains ambiguous. CDR3 size: 14 residues. Trimming cost V 9 bases and J 1 base, with 15 bases left between them. CDR1 is LGHNA and CDR2 is YSLEER in the germline V gene. CDR3 sequence reads: CARKGFGANTEAFF. CDR3 DNA: TGCGCCAGAAAGGGTTTTGGTGCGAACACTGAAGCTTTCTTT.

This clonotype was seen ten or more times. The rearrangement links TRBV4-2 to TRBJ1-5, with TRBD1 as a possible D gene (5 bases). The V gene's germline CDR1 is LGHNA and CDR2 YNFKEQ. The V gene lost 4 bases and the J gene lost 9 bases, with 16 bases spanning the gap. The CDR3 totals 14 residues. The CDR3 DNA sequence: TGTGCCAGCAGCCTAAGTCAGGGCGGAACGCCCCAGCATTTT. This translates into CASSLSQGGTPQHF.

This clonotype was recorded many times. The V call is TRBV11-3, the J call TRBJ2-7; D is perhaps TRBD2 (6 bases). Germline CDR1 and CDR2: SGHNT and YENEEA. This CDR3 comprises 15 residues. The V and J ends lost 1 base and 2 bases respectively, with 12 bases between them. CDR3 nucleotides: TGTGCCAGCAGCTTAGTTGGGACTGGCACCTACGAGCAGTACTTC. Protein sequence: CASSLVGTGTYEQYF.

This clonotype was picked up many times. V is TRBV7-2 and J is TRBJ2-1; D gene unclear. This CDR3 contains 14 residues. Germline V gene data show CDR1 as SGHTA and CDR2 as FQGNSA. Trimming stripped 3 bases from V and 7 bases from J, with 13 bases between. Here the CDR3 reads CASSFQRRNNEQFF. CDR3 coding DNA: TGTGCCAGCAGCTTTCAGCGCAGAAATAATGAGCAGTTCTTC.

This clonotype occurred a few times. This chain joins TRBV18 and TRBJ2-3; D is unresolved. Trimming cost V 6 bases and J 0 bases, with 13 bases left between them. This CDR3 has 15 amino acids. Germline assignment: CDR1 KGHSH and CDR2 LQKENI. The CDR3 coding sequence is TGTGCCAGCTCTGCGACTTTAGCTAGCACAGATACGCAGTATTTT. It is translated as CASSATLASTDTQYF.

This clonotype was seen a few times. The V and J genes are TRBV20-1 and TRBJ2-5; D possibly corresponds to TRBD2 (5 bases). The germline V and J ends were trimmed by 1 base and 5 bases, with 14 bases remaining between them. This CDR3 is 14 amino acids long. Germline assignment: CDR1 DFQATT and CDR2 SNEGSKA (reference sequence). CDR3 region: CSARAPGPGETQYF. The DNA for the CDR3 is TGCAGTGCTAGAGCCCCCGGCCCGGGGGAGACCCAGTACTTC.

This clonotype has at least ten counts. The CDR3 nucleotides read TGTGCCAGCGGCGCGACTAGCGGGGGGTTACTCAGGGAGACCCAGTACTTC. It is translated as CASGATSGGLLRETQYF. The chain has TRBV27 and TRBJ2-5; 13 bases agree with TRBD2. The trim removed 8 bases at V and 5 bases at J, leaving 14 bases unmatched. This CDR3 spans 17 amino acids. Germline V CDR1 and CDR2: MNHEY, SMNVEV (reference sequence).